The sequence of this T cell receptor (beta chain) was determined in a study of blood T cell repertoires in COVID-19. Germline loops: CDR1 LNHDA, CDR2 SQIVND (reference sequence). CDR3 length: 14 amino acids. The V end was cut by 3 bases, the J end by 2 bases, with 9 bases between. Per the study methods: Nucleated cell number was recorded as an estimate derived from reference gene primer amplification. Assay used: immunoSEQ multiplex PCR; TCRdb lists only in-frame clones, some missing. The D gene and trimming were derived from the DNA, and the V and J assignments and clone size from that table. The table shows a few hundred thousand clones, with around 92% occurring only once.

The chain uses TRBV19 and TRBJ2-3; D call uncertain. The source is a woman aged 55-70 years who had recovered from COVID-19. Input material: PBMCs or T cells enriched from blood (not recorded which). This chain's CDR3 is CASSIGGTTDTQYF. Written as DNA, the CDR3 is TGTGCCAGTAGTATCGGCGGAACCACAGATACGCAGTATTTT.